This record covers a single T cell receptor (beta chain). These data originate in a study of blood T cell repertoires in COVID-19. The germline V and J ends were trimmed by 0 bases and 7 bases, with 10 bases remaining between them. From germline, CDR1 is SGHRS and CDR2 YFSETQ. The CDR3 is 14 amino acids. The table came from immunoSEQ multiplex PCR; TCRdb's copy has only in-frame clones and leaves some out. This table holds 150,000 to 200,000 clones, about 75% found once. Material for sequencing was peripheral blood. The receptor was isolated from a woman in her forties or fifties with active or convalescent COVID-19. The rearrangement links TRBV5-1 to TRBJ1-4; a possible D gene is TRBD1 (6 bases). The CDR3 DNA reads TGCGCCAGCAGCTTGGAGGTCAGGGGTGAAAAACTGTTTTTT. This gives the protein CASSLEVRGEKLFF.